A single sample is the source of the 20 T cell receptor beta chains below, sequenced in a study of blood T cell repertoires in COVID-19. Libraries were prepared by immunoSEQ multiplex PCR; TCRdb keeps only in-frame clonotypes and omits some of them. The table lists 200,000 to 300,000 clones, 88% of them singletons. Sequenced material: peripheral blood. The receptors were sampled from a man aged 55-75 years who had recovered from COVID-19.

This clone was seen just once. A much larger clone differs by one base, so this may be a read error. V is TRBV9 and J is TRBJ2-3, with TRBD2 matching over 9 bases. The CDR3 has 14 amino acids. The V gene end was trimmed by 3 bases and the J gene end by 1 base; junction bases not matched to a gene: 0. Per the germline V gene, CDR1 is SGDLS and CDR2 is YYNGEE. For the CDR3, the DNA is TGTGCCAGCAGCGAGCGGGGGGGCACAGATACGCAGTATTTT. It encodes CASSERGGTDTQYF.

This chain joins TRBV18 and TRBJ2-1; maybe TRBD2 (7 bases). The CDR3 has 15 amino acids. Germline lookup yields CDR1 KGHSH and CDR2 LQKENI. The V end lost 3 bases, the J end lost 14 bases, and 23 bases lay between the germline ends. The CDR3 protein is CASSPTGGRASVKFF. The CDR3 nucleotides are TGTGCCAGCTCACCCACGGGGGGCCGGGCAAGTGTGAAGTTCTTC. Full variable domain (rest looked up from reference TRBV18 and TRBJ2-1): NAGVMQNPRHLVRRRGQEARLRCSPMKGHSHVYWYRQLPEEGLKFMVYLQKENIIDESGMPKERFSAEFPKEGPSILRIQQVVRGDSAAYFCASSPTGGRASVKFFGPGTRLTVL.

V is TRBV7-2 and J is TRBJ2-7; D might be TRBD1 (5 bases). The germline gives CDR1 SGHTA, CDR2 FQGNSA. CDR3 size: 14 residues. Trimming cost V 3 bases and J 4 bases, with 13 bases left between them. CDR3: CASSLAGHVYEQYF. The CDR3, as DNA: TGTGCCAGCAGCTTGGCAGGGCACGTATACGAGCAGTACTTC.

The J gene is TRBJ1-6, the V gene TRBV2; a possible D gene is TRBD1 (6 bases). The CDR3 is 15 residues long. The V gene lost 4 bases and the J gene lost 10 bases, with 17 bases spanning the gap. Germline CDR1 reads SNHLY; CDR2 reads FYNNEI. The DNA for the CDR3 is TGTGCCAGCAGTGCAACGACAGGATCCCTCTCACCCCTCCACTTT. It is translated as CASSATTGSLSPLHF.

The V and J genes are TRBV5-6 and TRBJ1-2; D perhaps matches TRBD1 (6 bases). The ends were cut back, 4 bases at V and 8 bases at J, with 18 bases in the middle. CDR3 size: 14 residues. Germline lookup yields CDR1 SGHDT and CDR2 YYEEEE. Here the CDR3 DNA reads TGTGCCAGCAGCCAACCGACAGGTCTGGTCGGCTACACCTTC. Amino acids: CASSQPTGLVGYTF.

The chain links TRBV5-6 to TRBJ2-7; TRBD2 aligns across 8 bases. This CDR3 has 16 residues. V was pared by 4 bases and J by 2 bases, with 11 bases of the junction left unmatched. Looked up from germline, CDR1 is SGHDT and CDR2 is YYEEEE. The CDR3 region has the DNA TGTGCCAGCAGCCTCTGGGGCGGGGGGAAACCCTACGAGCAGTACTTC. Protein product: CASSLWGGGKPYEQYF.

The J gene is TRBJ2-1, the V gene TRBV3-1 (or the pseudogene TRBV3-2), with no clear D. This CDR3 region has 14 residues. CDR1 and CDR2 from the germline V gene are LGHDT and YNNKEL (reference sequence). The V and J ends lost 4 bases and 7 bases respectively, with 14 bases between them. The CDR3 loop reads CASSPTLTSNEQFF. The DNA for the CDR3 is TGTGCCAGCAGCCCGACTTTAACGTCGAATGAGCAGTTCTTC.

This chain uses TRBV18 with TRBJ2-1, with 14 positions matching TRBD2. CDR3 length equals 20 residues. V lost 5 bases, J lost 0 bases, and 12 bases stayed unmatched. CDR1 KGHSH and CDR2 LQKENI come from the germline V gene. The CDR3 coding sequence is TGTGCCAGCTCATCACTAGGACTAGCGGGGGGACGGAGCTCCTACAATGAGCAGTTCTTC. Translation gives CASSSLGLAGGRSSYNEQFF.

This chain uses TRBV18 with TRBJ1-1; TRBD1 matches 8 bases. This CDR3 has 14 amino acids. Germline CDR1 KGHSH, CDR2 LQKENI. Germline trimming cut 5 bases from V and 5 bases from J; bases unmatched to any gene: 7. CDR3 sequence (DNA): TGTGCCAGCTCATCGGACAGGGTGGGAACTGAAGCTTTCTTT. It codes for CASSSDRVGTEAFF.

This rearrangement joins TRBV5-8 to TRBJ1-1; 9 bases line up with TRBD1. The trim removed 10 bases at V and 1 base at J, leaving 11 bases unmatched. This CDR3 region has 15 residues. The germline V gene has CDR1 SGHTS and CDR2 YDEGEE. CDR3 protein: CACEQGARTNTEAFF. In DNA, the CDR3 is TGTGCCTGTGAACAGGGGGCGAGGACGAACACTGAAGCTTTCTTT.

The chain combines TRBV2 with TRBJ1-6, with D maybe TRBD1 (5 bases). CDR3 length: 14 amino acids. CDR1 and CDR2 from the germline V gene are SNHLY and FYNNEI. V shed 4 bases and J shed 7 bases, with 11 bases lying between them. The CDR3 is CASSGRESNSPLHF. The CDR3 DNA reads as TGTGCCAGCAGTGGCAGGGAATCGAATTCACCCCTCCACTTT.

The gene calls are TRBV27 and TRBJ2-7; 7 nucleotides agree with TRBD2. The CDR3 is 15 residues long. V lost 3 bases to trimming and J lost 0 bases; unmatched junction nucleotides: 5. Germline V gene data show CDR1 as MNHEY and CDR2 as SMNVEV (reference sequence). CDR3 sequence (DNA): TGTGCCAGCAGTTTTTCTCCTAGCGGCTCCTACGAGCAGTACTTC. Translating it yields CASSFSPSGSYEQYF.

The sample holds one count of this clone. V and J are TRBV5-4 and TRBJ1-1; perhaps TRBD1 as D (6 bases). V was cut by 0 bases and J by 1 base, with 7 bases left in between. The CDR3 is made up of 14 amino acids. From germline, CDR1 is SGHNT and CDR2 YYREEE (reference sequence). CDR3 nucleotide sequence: TGTGCCAGCAGCTTGGAAGGGGGGAACACTGAAGCTTTCTTT. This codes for CASSLEGGNTEAFF.

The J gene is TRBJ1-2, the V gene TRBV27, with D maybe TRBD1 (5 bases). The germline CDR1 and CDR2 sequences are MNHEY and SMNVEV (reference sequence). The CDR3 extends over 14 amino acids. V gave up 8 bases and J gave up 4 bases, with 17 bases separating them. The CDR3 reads CASQNPRQGYGYTF. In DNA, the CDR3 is TGTGCCAGCCAAAATCCCCGGCAGGGCTATGGCTACACCTTC.

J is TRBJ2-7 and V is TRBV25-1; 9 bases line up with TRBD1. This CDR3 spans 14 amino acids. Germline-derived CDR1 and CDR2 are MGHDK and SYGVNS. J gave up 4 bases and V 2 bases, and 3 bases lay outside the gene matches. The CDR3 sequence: CASSEGTGIYEQYF. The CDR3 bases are TGTGCCAGCAGTGAAGGGACAGGGATTTACGAGCAGTACTTC.

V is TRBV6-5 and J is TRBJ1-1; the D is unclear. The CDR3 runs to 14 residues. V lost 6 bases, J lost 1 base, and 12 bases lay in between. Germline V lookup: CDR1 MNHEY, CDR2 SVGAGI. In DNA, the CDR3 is TGTGCCAGCAGACGGTGGGAGCCGAACACTGAAGCTTTCTTT. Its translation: CASRRWEPNTEAFF.

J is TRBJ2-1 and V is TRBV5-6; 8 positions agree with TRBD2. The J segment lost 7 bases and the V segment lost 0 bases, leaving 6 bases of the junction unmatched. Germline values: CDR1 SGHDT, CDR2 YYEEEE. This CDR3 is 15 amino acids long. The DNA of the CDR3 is TGTGCCAGCAGCTTGGCCCGCGGGGGGAGAAATGAGCAGTTCTTC. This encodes CASSLARGGRNEQFF.

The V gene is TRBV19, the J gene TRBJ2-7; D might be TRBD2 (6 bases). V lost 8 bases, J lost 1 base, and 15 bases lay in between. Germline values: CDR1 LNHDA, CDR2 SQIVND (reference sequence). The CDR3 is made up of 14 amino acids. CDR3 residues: CASHLAGKSYEQYF. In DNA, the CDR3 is TGTGCCAGTCACCTGGCGGGAAAATCCTACGAGCAGTACTTC.

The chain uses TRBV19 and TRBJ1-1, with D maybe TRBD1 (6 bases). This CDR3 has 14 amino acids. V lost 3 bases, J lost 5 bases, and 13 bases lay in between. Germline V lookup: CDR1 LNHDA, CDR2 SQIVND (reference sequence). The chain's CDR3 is CASSIPKGDTEAFF. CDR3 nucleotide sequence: TGTGCCAGTAGTATCCCGAAGGGGGATACTGAAGCTTTCTTT.

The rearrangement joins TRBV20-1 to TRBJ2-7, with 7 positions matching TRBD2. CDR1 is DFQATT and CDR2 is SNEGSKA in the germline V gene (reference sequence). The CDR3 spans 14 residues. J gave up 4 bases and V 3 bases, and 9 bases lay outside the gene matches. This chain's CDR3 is CSASASGAAYEQYF. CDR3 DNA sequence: TGCAGTGCTAGTGCGAGCGGGGCGGCGTACGAGCAGTACTTC.